This T cell receptor beta chain comes out of a study of blood T cells in healthy people across ages. The CDR3 consists of 14 residues. Germline loops: CDR1 LGHNT, CDR2 FRNRAP. Study-wide points: TCR beta diversity per million T cells fell roughly linearly with age.

Worth noting for this clonotype: The target antigen is unknown. Germline is not matched at one junction end, which may reflect a read error.

Combining a sample-barcoded 5' primer with a J-beta primer mix, a second PCR ran for roughly 6 to 11 cycles. Each CDR3 protein is one row after TCRdb ran MiXCR on the 5' RACE reads. The repertoire holds roughly 2 million distinct CDR3 sequences, around half seen once, with 2.1% in the top ten. J is TRBJ2-1 and V is TRBV12-5; D possibly corresponds to TRBD1 (5 bases). The TCR sequence derives from a woman aged 40 to 50 in good health. Sequencing was done on a sample of blood. The CDR3 here is CASGVGQRYNEQFF. The CDR3 DNA follows: TGCGCTAGTGGGGTGGGGCAGAGATACAATGAGCAGTTCTTC.